This T cell receptor (beta chain) was sequenced for a study of T-cell memory formation after mild COVID-19. On the study more broadly: TCR clusters were largely donor specific.

From 5'RACE with constant-segment primers came TCR alpha and TCR beta cDNA libraries that carried sample barcodes and UMIs. MiXCR, applied by TCRdb to the 5' RACE reads, yields one record per CDR3 protein. Found here are approximately 100,000 distinct CDR3 sequences, around an eighth of them singletons; the top ten hold about 27%. Overall study findings and caveats: Contracting clones from day 15 to 85 had balanced CD4/CD8; later expanders favoured CD4+.

The sample holds a few counts of this clonotype. Its target is not known. What was sequenced was PBMCs or a T cell subset sorted from them (not recorded which). This receptor was obtained from an adult woman who had mild COVID-19 (a few samples of this study predate the infection). Cell type and time point are not known.

This CDR3 reads CAISNSDRASYEQYF. DNA of the CDR3: TGTGCCATCAGTAACTCCGACAGGGCCTCCTACGAGCAGTACTTC. The genes are TRBV10-3 and TRBJ2-7, with TRBD1 matching 7 bases. The V segment lost 5 bases and the J segment 0 bases; nucleotides outside the gene matches: 7. Germline lookup yields CDR1 ENHRY and CDR2 SYGVKD. CDR3 length equals 15 residues.